The rows below give T cell receptor beta chains drawn from one sample of a study of cytomegalovirus exposure and HLA in healthy donors. The repertoire was sequenced with immunoSEQ multiplex PCR; TCRdb's copy has only in-frame clones and lacks some. The sample lists over 250,000 clones; roughly 87% were seen once. The sequenced material came from PBMCs. These receptors were collected from a woman aged 25-40 years in good health and CMV-seropositive. CDR3s include the opening cysteine and the closing phenylalanine or tryptophan. Fields, in order: V gene, clone size, J gene, D gene, CDR3 DNA, CDR3 protein. D genes are given only for firm matches. Size is stated for part of the rows, as once, few or many counts, or as a class when the clone is expanded.

TRBV4-3,-,TRBJ1-6,TRBD1,TGCGCCAGCAGCCAAGAACATACTCCGGGACAGAGGAATTCACCCCTCCACTTT,CASSQEHTPGQRNSPLHF
TRBV6-5,-,TRBJ2-7,-,TGTGCCAGCAGTCACGGGAGACAGGACTACGAGCAGTACTTC,CASSHGRQDYEQYF
TRBV5-6,once,TRBJ2-7,-,TGTGCCAGCAGCTTGGTAGCGCGGGACCCCGTGCGCTATAGATACGAGCAGTACTTC,CASSLVARDPVRYRYEQYF
TRBV9,-,TRBJ2-1,TRBD2,TGTGCCAGCAGCGTCCATAGCGGGGAGCAGTTCTTC,CASSVHSGEQFF
TRBV11-3,-,TRBJ2-5,TRBD1,TGTGCCAGCAGCTCCGGCAGGGGGCTTGAGGAGACCCAGTACTTC,CASSSGRGLEETQYF
TRBV2,-,TRBJ2-7,TRBD1,TGTGCCAGGTCGGACAGGCTCTCCTACGAGCAGTACTTC,CARSDRLSYEQYF
TRBV11-2,-,TRBJ2-5,-,TGTGCCAGCAGGGGGGGGGCCGAAGAGACCCAGTACTTC,CASRGGAEETQYF
TRBV25-1,-,TRBJ2-3,TRBD2,TGTGCCTCGGGTGGACTAGAAGTAGATACGCAGTATTTT,CASGGLEVDTQYF
TRBV10-3,-,TRBJ2-7,TRBD2,TGTGCCATCCAAGCGGGAGGGGTCGACGAGCAGTACTTC,CAIQAGGVDEQYF
TRBV5-1,-,TRBJ2-1,TRBD2,TGCGCCAGCAGCTCGGAACGGTTGACTAGCGGGAGAAATGAGCAGTTCTTC,CASSSERLTSGRNEQFF
TRBV9,-,TRBJ2-2,-,TGTGCCAGCAGATCAAGTGGAACCGGGGAGCTGTTTTTT,CASRSSGTGELFF
TRBV4-3,-,TRBJ2-1,TRBD2,TGCGCCAGCAGCCAAAGTTGGACTAGCGTTAATGAGCAGTTCTTC,CASSQSWTSVNEQFF
TRBV7-2,-,TRBJ2-7,-,TGTGCCAGCAGCTTTAGCGGTTCCTACGAGCAGTACTTC,CASSFSGSYEQYF
TRBV30,-,TRBJ1-3,-,TGTGCCTGGAGTGGAGCCCCTGGAAACACCATATATTTT,CAWSGAPGNTIYF
TRBV7-3,-,TRBJ2-2,-,TGTGCCAGCAGCTTAACTAGCGGAGGGACCGGGGAGCTGTTTTTT,CASSLTSGGTGELFF
TRBV10-3,-,TRBJ2-7,-,TGTGCCATCAGTGAGGAGGCCACCTACGAGCAGTACTTC,CAISEEATYEQYF
TRBV7-6,few,TRBJ2-7,-,TGTGCCAGCAGCCCCGGGGGATCCGGGGTTTCCTACGAGCAGTACTTC,CASSPGGSGVSYEQYF
TRBV5-4,-,TRBJ2-1,TRBD2,TGTGCCAGCAGCCCAAGCGGGAGTACCTACAATGAGCAGTTCTTC,CASSPSGSTYNEQFF
TRBV5-4,-,TRBJ1-1,-,TGTGCCAGCAGCTTGCCACAGGTGAACACTGAAGCTTTCTTT,CASSLPQVNTEAFF
TRBV9,once,TRBJ1-2,TRBD1,TGTGCCAGCAGGAACACAGGGGAGAGGGGCTACACCTTC,CASRNTGERGYTF